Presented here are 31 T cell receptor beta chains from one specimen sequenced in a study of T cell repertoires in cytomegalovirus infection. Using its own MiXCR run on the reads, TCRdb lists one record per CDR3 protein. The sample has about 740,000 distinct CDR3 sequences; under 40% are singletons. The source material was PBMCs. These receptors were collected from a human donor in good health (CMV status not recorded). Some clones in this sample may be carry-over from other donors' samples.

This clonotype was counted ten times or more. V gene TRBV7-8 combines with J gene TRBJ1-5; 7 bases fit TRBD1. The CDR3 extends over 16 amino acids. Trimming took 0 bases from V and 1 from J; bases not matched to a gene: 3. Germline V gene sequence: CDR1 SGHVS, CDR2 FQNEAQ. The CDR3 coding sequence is TGTGCCAGCAGCTTAGCGTGGGGACAGAGCAATCAGCCCCAGCATTTT. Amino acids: CASSLAWGQSNQPQHF.

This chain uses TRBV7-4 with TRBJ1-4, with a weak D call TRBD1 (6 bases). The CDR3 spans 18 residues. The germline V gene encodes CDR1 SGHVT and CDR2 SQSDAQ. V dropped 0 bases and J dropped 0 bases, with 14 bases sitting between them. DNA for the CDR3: TGTGCCAGCAGCTTAGCGCTTGGCGGGGGCACAACTAATGAAAAACTGTTTTTT. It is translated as CASSLALGGGTTNEKLFF.

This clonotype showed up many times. The CDR3 bases are TGTGCCAGCAGTCCAGCCCTCGGGGGGGGCCGGGATACGCAGTATTTT. This translates into CASSPALGGGRDTQYF. The chain links TRBV28 to TRBJ2-3; 8 bases fit TRBD2. The CDR3 extends over 16 amino acids. Losses at the gene ends were 5 bases for V and 6 bases for J; bases not matched to a gene: 13. Germline V gene lookup returns CDR1 MDHEN and CDR2 SYDVKM.

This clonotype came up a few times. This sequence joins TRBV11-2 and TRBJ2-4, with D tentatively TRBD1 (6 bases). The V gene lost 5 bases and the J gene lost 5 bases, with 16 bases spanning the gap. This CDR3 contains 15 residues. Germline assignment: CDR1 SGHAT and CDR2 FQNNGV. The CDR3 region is CASSPRLGAQNIQYF. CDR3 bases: TGTGCCAGCAGCCCCAGGTTGGGGGCACAAAACATTCAGTACTTC. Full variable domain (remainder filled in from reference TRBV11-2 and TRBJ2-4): EAGVAQSPRYKIIEKRQSVAFWCNPISGHATLYWYQQILGQGPKLLIQFQNNGVVDDSQLPKDRFSAERLKGVDSTLKIQPAKLEDSAVYLCASSPRLGAQNIQYFGAGTRLSVL.

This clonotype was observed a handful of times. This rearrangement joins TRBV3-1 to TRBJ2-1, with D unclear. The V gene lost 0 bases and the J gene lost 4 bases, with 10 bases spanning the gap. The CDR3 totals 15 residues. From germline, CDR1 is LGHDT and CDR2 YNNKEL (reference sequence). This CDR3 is CASSQDRRPYNEQFF. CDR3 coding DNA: TGTGCCAGCAGCCAAGATCGGCGGCCTTACAATGAGCAGTTCTTC.

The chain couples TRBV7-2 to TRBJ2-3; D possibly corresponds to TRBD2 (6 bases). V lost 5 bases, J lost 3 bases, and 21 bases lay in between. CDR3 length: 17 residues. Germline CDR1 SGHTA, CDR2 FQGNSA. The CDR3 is CASSIYPGTGSTDTQYF. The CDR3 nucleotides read TGTGCCAGCAGCATCTACCCCGGGACTGGATCTACAGATACGCAGTATTTT.

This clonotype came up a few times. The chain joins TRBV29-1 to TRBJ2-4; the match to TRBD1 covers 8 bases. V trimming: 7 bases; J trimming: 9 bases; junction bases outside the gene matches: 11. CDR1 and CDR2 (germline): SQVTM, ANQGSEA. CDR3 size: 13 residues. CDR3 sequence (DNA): TGCAGCGGGATGGGGACAGGCTCGGGCATTCAGTACTTC. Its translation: CSGMGTGSGIQYF.

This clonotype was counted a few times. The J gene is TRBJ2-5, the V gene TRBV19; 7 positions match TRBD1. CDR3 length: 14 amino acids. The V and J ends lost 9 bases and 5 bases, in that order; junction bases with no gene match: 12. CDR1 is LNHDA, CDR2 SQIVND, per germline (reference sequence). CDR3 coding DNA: TGTGCCAGCAACCGAGGGGGCTTAGGGGAGACCCAGTACTTC. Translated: CASNRGGLGETQYF.

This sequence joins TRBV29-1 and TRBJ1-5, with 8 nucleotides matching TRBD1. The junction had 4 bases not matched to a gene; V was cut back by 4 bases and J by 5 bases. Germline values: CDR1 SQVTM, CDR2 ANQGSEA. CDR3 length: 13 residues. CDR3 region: CSVGDRRDQPQHF. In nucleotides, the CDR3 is TGCAGCGTTGGGGACAGGAGAGATCAGCCCCAGCATTTT.

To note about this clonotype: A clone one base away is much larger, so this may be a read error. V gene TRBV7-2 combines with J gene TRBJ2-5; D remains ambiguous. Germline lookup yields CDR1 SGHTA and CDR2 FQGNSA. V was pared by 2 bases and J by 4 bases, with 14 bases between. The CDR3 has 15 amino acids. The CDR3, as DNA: TGTGCCAGCAGCTTAATGGGCGGCCACCTAGAGACCCAGTACTTC. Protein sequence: CASSLMGGHLETQYF.

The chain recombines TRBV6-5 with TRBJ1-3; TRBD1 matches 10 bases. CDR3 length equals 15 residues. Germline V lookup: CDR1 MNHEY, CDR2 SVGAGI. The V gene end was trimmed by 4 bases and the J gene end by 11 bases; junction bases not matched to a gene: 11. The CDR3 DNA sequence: TGTGCCAGCAGTTTCAAAACTGGACAGGGGGGCCCCATATATTTT. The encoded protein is CASSFKTGQGGPIYF.

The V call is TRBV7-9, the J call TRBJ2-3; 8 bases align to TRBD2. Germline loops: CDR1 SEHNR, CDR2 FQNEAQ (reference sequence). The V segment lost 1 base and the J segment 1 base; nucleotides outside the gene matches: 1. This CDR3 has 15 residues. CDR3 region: CASSLGGLGTDTQYF. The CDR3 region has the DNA TGTGCCAGCAGCTTAGGGGGACTAGGCACAGATACGCAGTATTTT.

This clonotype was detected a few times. The CDR3 DNA follows: TGCAGCGTGGGACAGCCGCCTACCCAAGAGACCCAGTACTTC. It yields the protein CSVGQPPTQETQYF. The chain employs TRBV29-1 and TRBJ2-5; the match to TRBD1 covers 7 bases. V lost 6 bases to trimming and J lost 1 base; unmatched junction nucleotides: 8. The CDR3 covers 14 residues. Germline V gene lookup returns CDR1 SQVTM and CDR2 ANQGSEA. The full variable domain, its missing parts supplied by reference TRBV29-1 and TRBJ2-5, is SAVISQKPSRDICQRGTSLTIQCQVDSQVTMMFWYRQQPGQSLTLIATANQGSEATYESGFVIDKFPISRPNLTFSTLTVSNMSPEDSSIYLCSVGQPPTQETQYFGPGTRLLVL.

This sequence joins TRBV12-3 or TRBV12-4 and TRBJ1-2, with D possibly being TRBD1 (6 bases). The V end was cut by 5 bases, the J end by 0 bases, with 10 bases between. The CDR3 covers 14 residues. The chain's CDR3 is CASSPQGTNYGYTF. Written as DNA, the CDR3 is TGTGCCAGCAGTCCACAGGGAACTAACTATGGCTACACCTTC.

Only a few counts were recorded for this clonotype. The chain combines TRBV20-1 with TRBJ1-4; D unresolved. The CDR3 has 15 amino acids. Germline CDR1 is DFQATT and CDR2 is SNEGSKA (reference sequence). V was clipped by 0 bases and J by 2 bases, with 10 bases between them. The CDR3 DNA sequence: TGCAGTGCTAGAGATGTCCGGGCGACTAATGAAAAACTGTTTTTT. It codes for CSARDVRATNEKLFF.

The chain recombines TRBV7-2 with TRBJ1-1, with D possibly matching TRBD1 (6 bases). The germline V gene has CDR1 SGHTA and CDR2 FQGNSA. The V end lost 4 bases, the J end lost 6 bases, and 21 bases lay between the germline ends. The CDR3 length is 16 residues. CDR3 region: CASSSQGTRASAEAFF. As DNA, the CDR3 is TGTGCCAGCAGCTCCCAGGGGACGCGGGCGTCGGCTGAAGCTTTCTTT.

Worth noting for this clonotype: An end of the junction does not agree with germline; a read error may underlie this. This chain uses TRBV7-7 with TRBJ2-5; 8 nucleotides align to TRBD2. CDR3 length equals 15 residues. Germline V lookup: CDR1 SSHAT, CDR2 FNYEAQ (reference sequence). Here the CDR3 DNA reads TGTGCTAGCAGCTTAAATCCGGGAGGGCAAGAGACCCAGTACTTC. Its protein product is CASSLNPGGQETQYF.

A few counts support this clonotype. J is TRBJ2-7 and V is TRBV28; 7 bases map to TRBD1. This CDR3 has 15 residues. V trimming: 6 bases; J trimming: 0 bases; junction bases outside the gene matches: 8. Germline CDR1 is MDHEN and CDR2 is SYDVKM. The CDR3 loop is CASSTGAILSYEQYF. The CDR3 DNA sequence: TGTGCCAGCAGCACAGGGGCGATACTCTCCTACGAGCAGTACTTC.

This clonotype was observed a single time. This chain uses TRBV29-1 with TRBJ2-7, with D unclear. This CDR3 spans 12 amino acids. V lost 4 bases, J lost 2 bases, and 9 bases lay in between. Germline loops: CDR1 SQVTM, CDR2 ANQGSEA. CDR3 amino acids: CSVARSPYEQYF. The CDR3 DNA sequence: TGCAGCGTTGCCAGGTCCCCCTACGAGCAGTACTTC.

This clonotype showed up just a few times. The CDR3 is CATSVDLADSGNQPQHF. CDR3 coding DNA: TGTGCCACCAGCGTAGACCTCGCGGACAGTGGCAATCAGCCCCAGCATTTT. The chain uses TRBV15 and TRBJ1-5, with TRBD1 as a possible D gene (6 bases). Trimming took off 5 bases at V and 2 bases at J, with 19 bases between the two ends. The CDR3 length is 17 residues. In germline, CDR1 is LNHNV, CDR2 YYDKDF (reference sequence).

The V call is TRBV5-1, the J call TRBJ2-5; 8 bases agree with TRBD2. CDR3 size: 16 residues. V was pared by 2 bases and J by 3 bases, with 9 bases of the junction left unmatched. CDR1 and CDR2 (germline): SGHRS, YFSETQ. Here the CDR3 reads CASSFGARGLEETQYF. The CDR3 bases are TGCGCCAGCAGCTTTGGTGCGCGGGGACTAGAAGAGACCCAGTACTTC.

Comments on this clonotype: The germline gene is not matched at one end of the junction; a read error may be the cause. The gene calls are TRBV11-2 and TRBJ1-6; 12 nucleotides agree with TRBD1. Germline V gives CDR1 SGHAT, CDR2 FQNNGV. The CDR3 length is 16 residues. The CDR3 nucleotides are TGTGCCAGCAGCCGGGACAGGGGGCTATTAGGCTCACCCCTCCCCTTT. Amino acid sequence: CASSRDRGLLGSPLPF.

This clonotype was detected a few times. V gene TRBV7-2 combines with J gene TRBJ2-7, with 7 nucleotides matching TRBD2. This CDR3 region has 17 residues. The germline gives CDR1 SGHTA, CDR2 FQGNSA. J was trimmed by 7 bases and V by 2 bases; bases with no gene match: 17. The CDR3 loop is CASSLLLGLTGGYEQYF. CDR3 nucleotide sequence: TGTGCCAGCAGCTTACTCCTGGGACTCACGGGGGGATATGAGCAGTACTTC.

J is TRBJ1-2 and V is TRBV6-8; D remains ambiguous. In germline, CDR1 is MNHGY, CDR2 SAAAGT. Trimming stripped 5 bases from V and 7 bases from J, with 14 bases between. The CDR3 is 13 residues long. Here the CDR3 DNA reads TGTGCCAGCAGTGACGGACCGGGCTTTGGCTACACCTTC. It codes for CASSDGPGFGYTF.

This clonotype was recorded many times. CDR3 residues: CASTGGRRRETQYF. The CDR3 nucleotides are TGTGCCAGCACGGGGGGCCGGCGACGAGAGACCCAGTACTTC. This sequence joins TRBV6-1 and TRBJ2-5, with D maybe TRBD2 (7 bases). V lost 7 bases to trimming and J lost 4 bases, with 16 bases between them. The CDR3 covers 14 residues. Germline assignment: CDR1 MNHNS and CDR2 SASEGT.

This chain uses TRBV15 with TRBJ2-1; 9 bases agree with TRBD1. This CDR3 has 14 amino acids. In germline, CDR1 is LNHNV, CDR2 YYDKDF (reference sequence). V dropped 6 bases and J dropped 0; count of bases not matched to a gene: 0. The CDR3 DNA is TGTGCCACCAGGGGACAGGGCTCCTACAATGAGCAGTTCTTC. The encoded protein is CATRGQGSYNEQFF.

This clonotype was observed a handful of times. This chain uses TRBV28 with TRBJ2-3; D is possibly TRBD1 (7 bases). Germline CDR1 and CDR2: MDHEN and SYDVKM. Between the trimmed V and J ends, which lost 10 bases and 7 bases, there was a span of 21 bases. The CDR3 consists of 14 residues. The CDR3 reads CAIRQGQGGNTQYF. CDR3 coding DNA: TGTGCCATCCGTCAGGGTCAGGGGGGAAATACGCAGTATTTT. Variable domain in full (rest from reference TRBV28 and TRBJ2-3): DVKVTQSSRYLVKRTGEKVFLECVQDMDHENMFWYRQDPGLGLRLIYFSYDVKMKEKGDIPEGYSVSREKKERFSLILESASTNQTSMYLCAIRQGQGGNTQYFGPGTRLTVL.

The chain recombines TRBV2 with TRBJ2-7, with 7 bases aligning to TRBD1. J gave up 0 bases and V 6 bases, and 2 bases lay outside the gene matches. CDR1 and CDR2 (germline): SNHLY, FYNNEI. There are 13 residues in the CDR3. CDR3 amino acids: CASRGQSSYEQYF. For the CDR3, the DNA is TGTGCCAGCAGGGGACAGTCCTCCTACGAGCAGTACTTC. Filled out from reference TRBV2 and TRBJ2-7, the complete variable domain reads EPEVTQTPSHQVTQMGQEVILRCVPISNHLYFYWYRQILGQKVEFLVSFYNNEISEKSEIFDDQFSVERPDGSNFTLKIRSTKLEDSAMYFCASRGQSSYEQYFGPGTRLTVT.

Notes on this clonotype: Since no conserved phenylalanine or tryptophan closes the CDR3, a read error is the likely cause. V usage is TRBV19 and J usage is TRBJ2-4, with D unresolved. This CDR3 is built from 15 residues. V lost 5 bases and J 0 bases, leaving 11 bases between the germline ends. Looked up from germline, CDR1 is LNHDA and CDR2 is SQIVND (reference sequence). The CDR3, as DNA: TGTGCCAGTAGTTCCCCCCAAGTAGCCAAAAACATTCAGTACTTG. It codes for CASSSPQVAKNIQYL.

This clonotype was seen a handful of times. The CDR3 bases are TGCAGTGCTAGGGGGACTAGCGGGAGAAGCTCCTACAATGAGCAGTTCTTC. This sequence encodes CSARGTSGRSSYNEQFF. J is TRBJ2-1 and V is TRBV20-1; 14 bases align to TRBD2. Germline values: CDR1 DFQATT, CDR2 SNEGSKA (reference sequence). J lost 0 bases, V lost 3 bases, and 4 bases had no gene match. The CDR3 contains 17 residues.

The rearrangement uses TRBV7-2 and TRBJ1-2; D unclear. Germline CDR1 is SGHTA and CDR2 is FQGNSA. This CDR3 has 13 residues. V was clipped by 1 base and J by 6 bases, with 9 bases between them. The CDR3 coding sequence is TGTGCCAGCAGCTTAGTGTCGTCCGATGGCTACACCTTC. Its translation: CASSLVSSDGYTF.